This T cell receptor beta chain was sequenced during a study of Ad26.COV2.S vaccination and SARS-CoV-2 variants (dated by TCRdb to the early 2020s). Regarding the research as a whole: Vaccine-arm donors came from COV1001, a multicentre, randomized, double-blind, placebo-controlled phase I-IIa trial of Ad26.COV2.S in healthy adults. A total of roughly 30 samples were included in the TCR-sequenced set, comprising around 19 Ad26.COV2.S vaccine recipients, 5 placebo recipients and 8 SARS-CoV-2 convalescent individuals. Trial participants were randomized into five groups of five: low-dose or high-dose Ad26.COV2.S given once or twice, or placebo on both occasions. Sequencing of the TCRbeta repertoire served to evaluate the specificity and breadth of SARS-CoV-2-reactive T cell receptors following Ad26.COV2.S vaccination. Ad26.COV2.S was administered intramuscularly at 5 x 10^10 or 1 x 10^11 viral particles, either as a single shot or as two shots given 56 days apart. Investigators remained blinded to trial group allocation during experiments and outcome assessment. Beyond this particular receptor, the publication reports: Substantial breadth of spike-specific CD8+ and CD4+ T cell responses was reported after vaccination. Compared with placebo recipients, Ad26.COV2.S recipients showed higher spike-specific TCR breadth (P = 0.0014). The study was not powered to compare responses between vaccine doses or regimens. Non-spike TCR breadth was comparable between vaccine and placebo recipients, consistent with the vaccine containing only spike. The authors noted that the TCR breadth and depth analyses may have underestimated total T cell responses.

Trimming accounts for 6 bases at V and 2 bases at J, while the number of junction bases matched to no gene is 3. The CDR3 runs 12 residues from the cysteine to the phenylalanine. Only the CDR3 portion is preserved as DNA: 36 bases, with reading frame beginning at the first base. CDR1 and CDR2 are drawn from the germline V gene: SQVTM, ANQGSEA. Reading the label with the study, this specimen's treatment or condition is: approximately 18 received Ad26.COV2.S at low or high dose, single or two shots; about 5 received placebo; per-sample allocation not given. For vaccine and placebo recipients, repertoires were sequenced using samples collected on day 63 after the first injection. Between 29 July and 7 August 2020, Cohort 1b enrolled about two dozen adults aged 18-55 years at one site in Boston, USA. Ad26.COV2.S consisted of a replication-incompetent adenovirus type 26 vector by which a prefusion-stabilized SARS-CoV-2 spike protein from the original Wuhan strain was expressed.

The immunoSEQ Assay was used to sequence TCRbeta CDR3 regions. After extraction, genomic DNA underwent amplification by bias-controlled multiplex PCR, followed by high-throughput sequencing. Regarding the original processing steps: To quantify the absolute abundance of each unique TCRbeta CDR3 region, sequences were collapsed and filtered. T cell fraction was estimated by normalizing TCRbeta template counts to usable DNA, which was measured by amplifying reference genes present in all nucleated cells. Repertoire TCRs were annotated as SARS-CoV-2-specific by exact matching of V gene, CDR3 amino acid sequence and J gene to a known reactive TCR set. The reference SARS-CoV-2 TCR set was obtained from MIRA and was filtered for enrichment in COVID-19-positive ImmuneCODE repertoires, whereby public or cross-reactive TCRs were removed. Using the MIRA antigens, annotated TCRs were further analysed by specific ORF or by position within an ORF. Breadth was defined as annotated unique rearrangements over total unique productive rearrangements; depth was the summed frequency of those rearrangements. Group comparisons of TCR breadth used two-sided Wilcoxon rank-sum tests. TCRdb carries this immuneACCESS record with in-frame sequences only. Its versions omit some clonotypes, under half of them owing to an unresolved V gene in the studies checked, with the rest unexplained. V, J and clone size are taken as reported in that table, and D and trimming were inferred from the DNA itself. The sample has about 400,000 clones on record, about 89% of them singletons. Of the sample, under 2% is held by the ten largest clones.

About this clone: The antigen it binds to is not known. Base qualities were left out, and no much larger clone turns up one base away.

The TCR was taken from a person between 18 and 65 years old who received the Ad26.COV2.S COVID-19 vaccine or a placebo. The chain is encoded by TRBV29-1 joined to TRBJ2-7; a stretch of 8 junction bases matches TRBD1. The starting material was peripheral blood, obtained in a trial of Ad26.COV2.S vaccine versus placebo. The CDR3 has the sequence CSVRQGPYEQYF. The nucleotides are TGCAGCGTCCGACAGGGGCCCTACGAGCAGTACTTC.